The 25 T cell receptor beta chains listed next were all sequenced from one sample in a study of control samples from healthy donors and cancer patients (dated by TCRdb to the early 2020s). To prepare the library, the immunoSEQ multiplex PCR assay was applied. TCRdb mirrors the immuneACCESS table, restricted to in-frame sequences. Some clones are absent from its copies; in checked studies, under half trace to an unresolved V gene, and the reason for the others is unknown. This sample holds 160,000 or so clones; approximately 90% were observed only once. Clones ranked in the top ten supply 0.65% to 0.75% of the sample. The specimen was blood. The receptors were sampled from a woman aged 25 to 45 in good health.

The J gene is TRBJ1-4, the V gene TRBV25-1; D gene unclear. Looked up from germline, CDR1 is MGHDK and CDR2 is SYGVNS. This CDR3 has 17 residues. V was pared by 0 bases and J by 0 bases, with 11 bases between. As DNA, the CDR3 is TGTGCCAGCAGTGAATATTATTTGGTTTCAACTAATGAAAAACTGTTTTTT. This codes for CASSEYYLVSTNEKLFF.

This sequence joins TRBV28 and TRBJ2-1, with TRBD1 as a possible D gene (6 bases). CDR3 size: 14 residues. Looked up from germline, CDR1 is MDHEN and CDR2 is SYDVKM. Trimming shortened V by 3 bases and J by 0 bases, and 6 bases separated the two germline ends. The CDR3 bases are TGTGCCAGCAGTTTGGGGGCCTCCTACAATGAGCAGTTCTTC. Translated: CASSLGASYNEQFF. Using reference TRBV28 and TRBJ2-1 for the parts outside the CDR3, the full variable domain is DVKVTQSSRYLVKRTGEKVFLECVQDMDHENMFWYRQDPGLGLRLIYFSYDVKMKEKGDIPEGYSVSREKKERFSLILESASTNQTSMYLCASSLGASYNEQFFGPGTRLTVL.

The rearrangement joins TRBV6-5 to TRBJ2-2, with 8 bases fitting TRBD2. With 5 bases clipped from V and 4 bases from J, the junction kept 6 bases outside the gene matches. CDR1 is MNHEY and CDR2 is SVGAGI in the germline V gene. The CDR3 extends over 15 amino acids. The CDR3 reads CASSRAGEATGELFF. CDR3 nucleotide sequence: TGTGCCAGCAGTAGAGCGGGAGAGGCCACCGGGGAGCTGTTTTTT.

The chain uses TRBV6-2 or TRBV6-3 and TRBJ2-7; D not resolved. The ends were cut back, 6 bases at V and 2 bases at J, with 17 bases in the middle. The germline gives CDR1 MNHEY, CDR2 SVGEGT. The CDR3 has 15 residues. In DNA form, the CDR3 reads TGTGCCAGCAGCCCCCCCCGGAAAGCAGCCTACGAGCAGTACTTC. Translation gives CASSPPRKAAYEQYF.

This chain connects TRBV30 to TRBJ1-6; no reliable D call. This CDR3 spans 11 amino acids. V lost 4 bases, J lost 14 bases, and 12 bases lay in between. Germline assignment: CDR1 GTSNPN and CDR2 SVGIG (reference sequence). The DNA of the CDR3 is TGTGCCTGGAAGGAGGCACGCACCCTCCACTTT. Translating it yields CAWKEARTLHF.

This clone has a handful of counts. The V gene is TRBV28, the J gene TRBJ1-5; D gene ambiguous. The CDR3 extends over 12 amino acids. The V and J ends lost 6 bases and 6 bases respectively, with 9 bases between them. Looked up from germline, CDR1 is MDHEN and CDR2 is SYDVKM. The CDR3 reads CASRGQVQPQHF. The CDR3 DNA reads TGTGCCAGCAGAGGGCAGGTTCAGCCCCAGCATTTT.

CDR3 residues: CASSSPGRVGFF. CDR3 DNA sequence: TGTGCCAGCAGCTCCCCCGGGCGGGTGGGGTTCTTC. V usage is TRBV6-5 and J usage is TRBJ2-1; D might be TRBD2 (5 bases). CDR1 is MNHEY, CDR2 SVGAGI, per germline. The CDR3 totals 12 residues. Trimming removed 6 bases at V and 15 bases at J, with 18 bases between.

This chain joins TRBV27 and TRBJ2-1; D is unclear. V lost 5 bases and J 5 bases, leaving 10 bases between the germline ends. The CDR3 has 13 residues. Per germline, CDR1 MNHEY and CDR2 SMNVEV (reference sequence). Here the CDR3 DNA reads TGTGCCAGCAGTAGTTACAACGACAATGAGCAGTTCTTC. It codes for CASSSYNDNEQFF.

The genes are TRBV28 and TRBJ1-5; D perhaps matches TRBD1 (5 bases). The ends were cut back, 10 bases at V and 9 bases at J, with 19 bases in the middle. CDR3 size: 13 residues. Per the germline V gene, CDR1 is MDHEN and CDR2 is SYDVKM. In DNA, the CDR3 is TGTGCCATCCTCCGGACGCAGGGCGGGCCCCAGCATTTT. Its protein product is CAILRTQGGPQHF.

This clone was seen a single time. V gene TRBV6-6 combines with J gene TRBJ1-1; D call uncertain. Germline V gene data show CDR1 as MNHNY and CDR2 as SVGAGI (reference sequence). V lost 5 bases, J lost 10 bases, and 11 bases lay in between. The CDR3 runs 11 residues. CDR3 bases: TGTGCCAGCAGTCCCTGGCCCGTAGCTTTCTTT. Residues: CASSPWPVAFF.

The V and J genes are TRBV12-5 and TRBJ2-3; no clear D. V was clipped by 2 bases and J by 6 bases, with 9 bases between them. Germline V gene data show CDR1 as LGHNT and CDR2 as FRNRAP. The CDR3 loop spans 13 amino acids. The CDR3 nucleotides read TGTGCTAGTGGTTTGTCCCCTAGGGATACGCAGTATTTT. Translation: CASGLSPRDTQYF.

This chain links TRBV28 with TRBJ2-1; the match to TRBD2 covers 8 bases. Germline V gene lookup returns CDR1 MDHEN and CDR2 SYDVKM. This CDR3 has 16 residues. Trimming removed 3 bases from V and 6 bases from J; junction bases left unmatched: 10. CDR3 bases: TGTGCCAGCAGTTTGGTAAGCGGGAGCTTCCTCAATGAGCAGTTCTTC. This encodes CASSLVSGSFLNEQFF.

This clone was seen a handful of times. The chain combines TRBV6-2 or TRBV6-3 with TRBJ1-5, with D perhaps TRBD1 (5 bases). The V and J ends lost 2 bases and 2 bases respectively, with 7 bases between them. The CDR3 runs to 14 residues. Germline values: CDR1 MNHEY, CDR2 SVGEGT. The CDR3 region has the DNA TGTGCCAGCAGTTACCCGGGGGGCAATCAGCCCCAGCATTTT. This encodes CASSYPGGNQPQHF.

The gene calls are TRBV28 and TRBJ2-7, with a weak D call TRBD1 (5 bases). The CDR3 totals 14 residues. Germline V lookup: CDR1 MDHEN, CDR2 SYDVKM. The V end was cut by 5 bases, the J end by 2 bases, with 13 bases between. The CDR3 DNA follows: TGTGCCAGCAGTCTCTCTACAGGTCCCTACGAGCAGTACTTC. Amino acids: CASSLSTGPYEQYF.

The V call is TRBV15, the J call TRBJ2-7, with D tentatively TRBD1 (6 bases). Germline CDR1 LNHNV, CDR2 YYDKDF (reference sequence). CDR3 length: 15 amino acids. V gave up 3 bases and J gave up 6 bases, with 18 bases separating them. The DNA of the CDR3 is TGTGCCACCAGCAGCGTGGGCAGGGGCCGAAGCGAGCAGTACTTC. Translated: CATSSVGRGRSEQYF.

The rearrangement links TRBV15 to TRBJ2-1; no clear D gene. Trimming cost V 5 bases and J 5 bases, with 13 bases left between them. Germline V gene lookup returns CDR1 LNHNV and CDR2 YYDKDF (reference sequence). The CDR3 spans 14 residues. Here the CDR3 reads CATSLQVLNNEQFF. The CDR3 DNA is TGTGCCACCAGCCTTCAGGTTTTGAACAATGAGCAGTTCTTC.

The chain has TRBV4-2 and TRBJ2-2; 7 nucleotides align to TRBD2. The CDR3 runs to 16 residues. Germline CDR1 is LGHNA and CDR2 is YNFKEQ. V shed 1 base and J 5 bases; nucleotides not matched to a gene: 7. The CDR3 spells CASSQATGGGTGELFF. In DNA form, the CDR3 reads TGTGCCAGCAGCCAAGCTACGGGAGGAGGGACCGGGGAGCTGTTTTTT.

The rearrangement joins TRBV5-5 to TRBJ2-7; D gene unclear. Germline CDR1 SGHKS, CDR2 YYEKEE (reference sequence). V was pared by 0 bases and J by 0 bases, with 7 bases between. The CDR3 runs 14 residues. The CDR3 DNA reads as TGTGCCAGCAGCTTGGGACGGATCTCCTACGAGCAGTACTTC. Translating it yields CASSLGRISYEQYF.

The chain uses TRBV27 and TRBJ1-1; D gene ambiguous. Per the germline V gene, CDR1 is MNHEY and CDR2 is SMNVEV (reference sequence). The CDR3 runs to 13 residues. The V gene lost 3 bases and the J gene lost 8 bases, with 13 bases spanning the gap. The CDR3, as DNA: TGTGCCAGCAGTTTTAAGCCCAGACACGAAGCTTTCTTT. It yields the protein CASSFKPRHEAFF.

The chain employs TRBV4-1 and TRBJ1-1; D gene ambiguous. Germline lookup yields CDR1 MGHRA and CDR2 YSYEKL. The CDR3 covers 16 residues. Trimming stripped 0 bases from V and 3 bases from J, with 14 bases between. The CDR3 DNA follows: TGCGCCAGCAGCCAAGACCTTCAGGTCGGGGACACTGAAGCTTTCTTT. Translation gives CASSQDLQVGDTEAFF.

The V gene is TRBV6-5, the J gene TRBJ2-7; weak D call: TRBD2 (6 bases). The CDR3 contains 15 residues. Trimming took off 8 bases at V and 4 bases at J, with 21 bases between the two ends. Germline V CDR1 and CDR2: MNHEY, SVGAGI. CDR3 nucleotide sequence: TGTGCCAGCGGGCGTCTAGCGTTGAATAAGTACGAGCAGTACTTC. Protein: CASGRLALNKYEQYF.

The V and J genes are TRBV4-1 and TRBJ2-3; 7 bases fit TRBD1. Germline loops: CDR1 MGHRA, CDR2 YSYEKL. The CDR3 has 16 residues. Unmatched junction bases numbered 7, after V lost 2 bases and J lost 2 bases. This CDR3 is CASSQMLDRDTDTQYF. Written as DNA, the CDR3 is TGCGCCAGCAGCCAAATGTTAGACAGGGACACAGATACGCAGTATTTT.

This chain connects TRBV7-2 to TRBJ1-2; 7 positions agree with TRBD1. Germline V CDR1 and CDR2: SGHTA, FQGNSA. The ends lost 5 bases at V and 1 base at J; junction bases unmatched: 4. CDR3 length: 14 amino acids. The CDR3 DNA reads TGTGCCAGCAGCCTAGGACAGGTTAACTATGGCTACACCTTC. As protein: CASSLGQVNYGYTF.

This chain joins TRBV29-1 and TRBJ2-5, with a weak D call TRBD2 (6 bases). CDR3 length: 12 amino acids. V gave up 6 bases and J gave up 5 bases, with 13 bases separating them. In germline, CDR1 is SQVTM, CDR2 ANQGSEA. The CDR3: CSVELASETQYF. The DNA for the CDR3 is TGCAGCGTCGAACTAGCTTCGGAGACCCAGTACTTC.

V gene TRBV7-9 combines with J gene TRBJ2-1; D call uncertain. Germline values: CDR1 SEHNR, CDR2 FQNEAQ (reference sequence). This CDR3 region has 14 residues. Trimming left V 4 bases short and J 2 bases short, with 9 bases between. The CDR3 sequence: CASSSLGTYNEQFF. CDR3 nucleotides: TGTGCCAGCAGCTCATTAGGGACCTACAATGAGCAGTTCTTC.